This T cell receptor beta chain comes out of a study of blood T cell repertoires in COVID-19. Sequencing was performed with immunoSEQ multiplex PCR; in TCRdb, only in-frame clones are kept and a portion is missing. The sample yields 60,000 to 75,000 clones, 70% to 85% seen once. Germline V lookup: CDR1 SNHLY, CDR2 FYNNEI. V trimming: 6 bases; J trimming: 3 bases; junction bases outside the gene matches: 9. This CDR3 has 16 amino acids. V is TRBV2 and J is TRBJ1-5; 9 positions match TRBD1. Sequencing was carried out using peripheral blood. The TCR comes from a woman aged 50 to 60 with acute or convalescent COVID-19. The CDR3 sequence is CASSAPQGAVNQPQHF. In DNA, the CDR3 is TGTGCCAGCAGCGCCCCACAGGGGGCGGTCAATCAGCCCCAGCATTTT.